This T cell receptor (beta chain) was profiled in a study of Ad26.COV2.S vaccination and SARS-CoV-2 variants. Study-level findings and limits: Reportedly, after vaccination the spike-specific CD8+ and CD4+ T cell responses displayed substantial breadth. Breadth measured for non-spike TCRs was similar across vaccine and placebo recipients.

Noted treatment: some 20 received Ad26.COV2.S at low or high dose, single or two shots; several received placebo; per-sample allocation not given. Vaccine and placebo recipients were sampled on day 63 after the first injection. Clones were read by immunoSEQ multiplex PCR, and TCRdb kept only the in-frame ones, dropping some. The sample carries hundreds of thousands of clones, around 92% recorded once. This clone turned up a few times. Its specificity is unknown. The CDR3 sequence is 14 residues long. Trimming pared 2 bases from V and 0 bases from J, leaving 5 bases between. In germline, CDR1 is MNHEY, CDR2 SMNVEV (reference sequence).

This receptor was identified in a person aged 18 to 65 who received the Ad26.COV2.S COVID-19 vaccine or a placebo. This chain connects TRBV27 to TRBJ1-5; D gene unclear. The sample consisted of peripheral blood, taken in a trial of Ad26.COV2.S vaccine versus placebo. For the CDR3, the DNA is TGTGCCAGCAGTTTAGGAGGTAGCAATCAGCCCCAGCATTTT. Protein: CASSLGGSNQPQHF.